A single sample is the source of the 3 T cell receptor beta chains below, sequenced in a study of response to subunit inactivated influenza vaccine. TCRdb reprocessed the RT-PCR reads with MiXCR, giving one entry per CDR3 protein. This sample yields just under 250,000 distinct CDR3 sequences, of which 12% are seen a single time; 7.8% belongs to the top ten. Sequencing used non-naive T cells sorted from PBMCs, obtained roughly 2 weeks before vaccination. All receptors come from a man in his fifties who received an inactivated influenza vaccine.

This clonotype was observed a handful of times. The J gene is TRBJ2-1, the V gene TRBV18, with TRBD2 identical over 10 bases. V gave up 0 bases and J gave up 2 bases; unmatched junction bases: 1. The germline V gene encodes CDR1 KGHSH and CDR2 LQKENI. The CDR3 is made up of 16 amino acids. CDR3 amino acids: CASSPPSGRTYNEQFF. The CDR3 nucleotides are TGTGCCAGCTCACCACCTAGCGGGAGGACCTACAATGAGCAGTTCTTC.

This clonotype occurred a few times. The chain is built from TRBV12-3 or TRBV12-4 and TRBJ1-1; D is uncertain. The CDR3 spans 14 residues. V dropped 3 bases and J dropped 3 bases, with 11 bases sitting between them. CDR3 nucleotide sequence: TGTGCCAGCAGTTTCAGCTCCGGGGACACTGAAGCTTTCTTT. This gives the protein CASSFSSGDTEAFF.

There are a few counts of this clonotype. The gene calls are TRBV12-3 or TRBV12-4 and TRBJ2-7; D remains ambiguous. The CDR3 contains 13 residues. The V and J ends lost 6 bases and 0 bases respectively, with 9 bases between them. The DNA of the CDR3 is TGTGCCAGCAGAGGTCTGAGCTCCTACGAGCAGTACTTC. Encoded protein: CASRGLSSYEQYF.